This entry is about one T cell receptor (beta chain). The protocol was immunoSEQ multiplex PCR, while the TCRdb copy is restricted to in-frame clones and leaves out a portion. The sample has about 50,000 clones; around 94% are singletons. This CDR3 comprises 13 residues. Trimming shortened V by 5 bases and J by 3 bases, and 11 bases separated the two germline ends. The germline gives CDR1 GTSNPN, CDR2 SVGIG (reference sequence). These data originate in a study of T cell changes during pregnancy in multiple sclerosis. The V gene is TRBV30, the J gene TRBJ1-5; D not resolved. This sample comprised CD4+ T cells from peripheral blood mononuclear cells, obtained in the third trimester of pregnancy. This receptor was taken from a female donor with multiple sclerosis, enrolled in a pregnancy study. The CDR3 DNA sequence: TGTGCCTGGGCGGACGGGGTCAATCAGCCCCAGCATTTT. It is translated as CAWADGVNQPQHF.